The 12 T cell receptor beta chains below were found in one sample sequenced in a study of T-cell reconstitution after alpha-beta-depleted transplantation in children. Unique molecular identifiers were built into the TCRbeta library. Each CDR3 protein gets one entry after TCRdb re-called the PCR reads with MiXCR. The sample has 250,000 to 350,000 distinct CDR3 sequences, roughly 9.5% seen once; the top ten hold roughly 9.1%. The specimen comprised PBMCs from the stem cell graft donor, sampled from the stem cell graft. Receptors originate from a human donor who donated a stem cell graft to a child with SCID.

This clonotype has just a few counts. The chain joins TRBV3-1 to TRBJ1-2, with D possibly being TRBD1 (5 bases). The CDR3 loop spans 16 amino acids. V was shortened by 4 bases and J by 8 bases, with 23 bases between the two germline ends. The germline V gene has CDR1 LGHDT and CDR2 YNNKEL (reference sequence). The CDR3 coding sequence is TGTGCCAGCAGCCCGATACCCGAGACAGCTCTCGACGGCTACACCTTC. Translated: CASSPIPETALDGYTF.

This clonotype was seen a handful of times. The chain recombines TRBV5-1 with TRBJ2-7; the match to TRBD2 covers 10 bases. The CDR3 covers 16 residues. J lost 0 bases, V lost 5 bases, and 8 bases had no gene match. Germline loops: CDR1 SGHRS, CDR2 YFSETQ. CDR3 protein: CASSPKAGGSSYEQYF. The CDR3 DNA is TGCGCCAGCAGTCCAAAAGCGGGGGGGAGCTCCTACGAGCAGTACTTC.

The rearrangement uses TRBV20-1 and TRBJ2-4; D gene uncertain. CDR3 size: 15 residues. CDR1 is DFQATT and CDR2 is SNEGSKA in the germline V gene (reference sequence). Trimming cost V 3 bases and J 2 bases, with 14 bases left between them. The CDR3 DNA reads as TGCAGTGCTAGTCCCCCCTGGGCTTCCAAAAACATTCAGTACTTC. This codes for CSASPPWASKNIQYF.

At least ten counts were recorded for this clonotype. The V call is TRBV5-1, the J call TRBJ2-3; no clear D gene. There are 16 residues in the CDR3. Looked up from germline, CDR1 is SGHRS and CDR2 is YFSETQ. Trimming pared 0 bases from V and 1 base from J, leaving 12 bases between. CDR3 in amino acids: CASSLDVGKGTDTQYF. CDR3 DNA: TGCGCCAGCAGCTTGGATGTAGGGAAGGGCACAGATACGCAGTATTTT.

This clonotype was seen only a few times. This sequence joins TRBV9 and TRBJ2-5, with D unclear. Germline CDR1 reads SGDLS; CDR2 reads YYNGEE. This CDR3 is built from 16 residues. V lost 0 bases to trimming and J lost 5 bases, with 17 bases between them. CDR3 DNA: TGTGCCAGCAGCGTAGGTAGCAGTTCAAGCAAGGAGACCCAGTACTTC. Its translation: CASSVGSSSSKETQYF.

The V call is TRBV20-1, the J call TRBJ2-7; D not resolved. The germline CDR1 and CDR2 sequences are DFQATT and SNEGSKA (reference sequence). The length of the CDR3 is 12 residues. V was clipped by 4 bases and J by 5 bases, with 12 bases between them. The CDR3: CSATDGRDEQYF. The CDR3 bases are TGCAGTGCTACGGACGGTAGGGACGAGCAGTACTTC.

On this clonotype: A read error may explain this, as a much larger clone is one base away. The chain joins TRBV2 to TRBJ2-5; possibly TRBD1 or TRBD2 for D (5 bases each). This CDR3 spans 14 amino acids. Germline V gene data show CDR1 as SNHLY and CDR2 as FYNNEI. The CDR3 nucleotides read TGTGCCAGCAGTGGCTTGATGGGGAGACAGACCAAGTACTTC. Its protein product is CASSGLMGRQTKYF.

The rearrangement uses TRBV2 and TRBJ2-7; D call uncertain. Germline-derived CDR1 and CDR2 are SNHLY and FYNNEI. The CDR3 is made up of 11 amino acids. The germline V and J ends were trimmed by 5 bases and 4 bases, with 6 bases remaining between them. CDR3 DNA: TGTGCCAGCAGTTGGTTATACGAGCAGTACTTC. Amino acids: CASSWLYEQYF.

The chain uses TRBV7-8 and TRBJ2-2; 8 bases line up with TRBD2. Germline CDR1 reads SGHVS; CDR2 reads FQNEAQ. J gave up 1 base and V 0 bases, and 7 bases lay outside the gene matches. This CDR3 has 18 residues. The CDR3: CASSLASRAGGNTGELFF. The CDR3 coding sequence is TGTGCCAGCAGCTTAGCCAGTCGGGCGGGGGGGAACACCGGGGAGCTGTTTTTT.

This clonotype turned up a few times. This chain links TRBV5-5 with TRBJ2-7, with D perhaps TRBD1 or TRBD2 (5 bases each). The CDR3 is 16 residues long. Trimming pared 0 bases from V and 4 bases from J, leaving 17 bases between. The germline V gene has CDR1 SGHKS and CDR2 YYEKEE (reference sequence). DNA of the CDR3: TGTGCCAGCAGCTTGGAATTGGGTCAGGGCGGGTACGAGCAGTACTTC. Protein product: CASSLELGQGGYEQYF.

This clonotype was picked up a small number of times. This rearrangement joins TRBV3-1 to TRBJ1-5; the match to TRBD1 covers 7 bases. The CDR3 runs to 15 residues. CDR1 LGHDT and CDR2 YNNKEL come from the germline V gene (reference sequence). The V segment lost 0 bases and the J segment 6 bases; nucleotides outside the gene matches: 5. CDR3 region: CASSQDQGVGQPQHF. CDR3 bases: TGTGCCAGCAGCCAAGATCAGGGGGTGGGTCAGCCCCAGCATTTT.

V is TRBV27 and J is TRBJ2-7, with D possibly matching TRBD2 (5 bases). The germline V gene encodes CDR1 MNHEY and CDR2 SMNVEV (reference sequence). Trimming cost V 4 bases and J 9 bases, with 10 bases left between them. The CDR3 spans 11 residues. The CDR3 bases are TGTGCCAGCAGTTCGCTCGGGATGCAGTACTTC. It yields the protein CASSSLGMQYF.